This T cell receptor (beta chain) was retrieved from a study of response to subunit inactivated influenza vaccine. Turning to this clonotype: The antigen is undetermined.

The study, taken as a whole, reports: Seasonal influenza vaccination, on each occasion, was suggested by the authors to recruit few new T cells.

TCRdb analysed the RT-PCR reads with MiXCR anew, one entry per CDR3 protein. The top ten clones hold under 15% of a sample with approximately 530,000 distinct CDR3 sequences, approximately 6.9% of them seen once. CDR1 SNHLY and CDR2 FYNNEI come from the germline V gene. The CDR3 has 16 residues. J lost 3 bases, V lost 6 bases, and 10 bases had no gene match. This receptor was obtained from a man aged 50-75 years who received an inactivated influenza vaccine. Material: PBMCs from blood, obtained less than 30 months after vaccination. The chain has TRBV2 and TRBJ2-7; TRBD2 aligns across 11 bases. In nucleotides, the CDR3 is TGTGCCAGCAGAAAACCGGGACTAGCGGTACTCTACGAGCAGTACTTC. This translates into CASRKPGLAVLYEQYF.